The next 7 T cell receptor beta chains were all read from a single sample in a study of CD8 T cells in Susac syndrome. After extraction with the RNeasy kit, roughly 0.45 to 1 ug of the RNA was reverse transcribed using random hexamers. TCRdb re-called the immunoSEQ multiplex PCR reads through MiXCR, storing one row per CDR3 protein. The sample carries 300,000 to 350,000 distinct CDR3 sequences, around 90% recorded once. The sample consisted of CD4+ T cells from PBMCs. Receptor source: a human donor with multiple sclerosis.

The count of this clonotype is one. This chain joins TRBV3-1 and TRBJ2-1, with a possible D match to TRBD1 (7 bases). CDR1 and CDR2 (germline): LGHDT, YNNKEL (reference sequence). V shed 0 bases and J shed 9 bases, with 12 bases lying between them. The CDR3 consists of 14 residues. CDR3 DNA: TGTGCCAGCAGCCAAGATAGACAGGGACTTGAGCAGTTCTTC. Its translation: CASSQDRQGLEQFF.

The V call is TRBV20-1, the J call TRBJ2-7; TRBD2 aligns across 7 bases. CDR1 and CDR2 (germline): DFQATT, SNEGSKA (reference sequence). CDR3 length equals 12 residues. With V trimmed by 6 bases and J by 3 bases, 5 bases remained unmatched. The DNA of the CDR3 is TGCAGTGCCGGTGGGACTATCTACGAGCAGTACTTC. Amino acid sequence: CSAGGTIYEQYF.

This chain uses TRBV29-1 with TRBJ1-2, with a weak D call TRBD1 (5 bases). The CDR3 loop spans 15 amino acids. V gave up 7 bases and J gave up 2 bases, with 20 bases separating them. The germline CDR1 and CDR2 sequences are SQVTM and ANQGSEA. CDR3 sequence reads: CSARGSAGRNYGYTF. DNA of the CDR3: TGCAGCGCGCGGGGGTCGGCCGGCAGAAACTATGGCTACACCTTC.

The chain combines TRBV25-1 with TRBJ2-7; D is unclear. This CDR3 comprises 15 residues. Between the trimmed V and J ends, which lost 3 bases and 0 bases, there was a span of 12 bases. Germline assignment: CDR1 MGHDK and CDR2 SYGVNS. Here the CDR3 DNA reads TGTGCCAGCAGTGAGCCCGGGCCGAGCTCCTACGAGCAGTACTTC. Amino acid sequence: CASSEPGPSSYEQYF.

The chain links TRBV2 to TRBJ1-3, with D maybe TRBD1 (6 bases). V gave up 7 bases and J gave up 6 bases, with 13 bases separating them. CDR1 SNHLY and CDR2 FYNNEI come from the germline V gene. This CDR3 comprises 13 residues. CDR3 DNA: TGTGCCAGCACTGGGACATCTTTAAACACCATATATTTT. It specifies CASTGTSLNTIYF.

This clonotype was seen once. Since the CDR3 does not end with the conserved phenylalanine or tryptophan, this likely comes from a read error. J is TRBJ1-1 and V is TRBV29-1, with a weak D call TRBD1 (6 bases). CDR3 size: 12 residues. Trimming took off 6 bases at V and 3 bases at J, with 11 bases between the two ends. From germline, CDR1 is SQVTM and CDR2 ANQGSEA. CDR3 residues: CSVLQGHTEAFL. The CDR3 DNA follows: TGCAGCGTACTACAGGGTCACACTGAAGCTTTCCTT.

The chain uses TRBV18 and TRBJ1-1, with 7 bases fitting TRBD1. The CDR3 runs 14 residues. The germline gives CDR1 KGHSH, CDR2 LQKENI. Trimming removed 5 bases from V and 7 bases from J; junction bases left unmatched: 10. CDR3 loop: CASSFRQGPNEAFF. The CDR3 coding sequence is TGTGCCAGCTCATTCCGACAGGGTCCTAATGAAGCTTTCTTT.